This T cell receptor (beta chain) was observed in a study of cytomegalovirus exposure and HLA in healthy donors. Points from the study as a whole: High specificity and sensitivity for cytomegalovirus status were reported for the classifier. Relative to equally common others, HLA-associated TCR beta chains showed greater clonal expansion in a later analysis. Productive rates of about 90% or about 30% were seen for most TCR beta V segments in an earlier analysis. The investigators catalogued 150 to 200 TCR beta chains as cytomegalovirus-associated.

Germline V gene sequence: CDR1 ENHRY, CDR2 SYGVKD. The ends were cut back, 10 bases at V and 0 bases at J, with 12 bases in the middle. This CDR3 comprises 13 residues. Primers: 60 Vbeta forward and 13 Jbeta reverse. Assay used: immunoSEQ multiplex PCR; TCRdb lists only in-frame clones, some missing. The repertoire consists of about 150,000 clones, with 60% to 80% occurring once and the leading ten covering 0.5% to 0.85%. Concerning this clone: Its antigen is currently unknown.

The rearrangement links TRBV10-3 to TRBJ1-1; D ambiguous. The sequence came from a male donor in good health and CMV-seronegative. The sample taken for sequencing was PBMCs. CDR3 in amino acids: CATLTSLNTEAFF. CDR3 coding DNA: TGTGCCACTTTGACTTCCTTGAACACTGAAGCTTTCTTT.